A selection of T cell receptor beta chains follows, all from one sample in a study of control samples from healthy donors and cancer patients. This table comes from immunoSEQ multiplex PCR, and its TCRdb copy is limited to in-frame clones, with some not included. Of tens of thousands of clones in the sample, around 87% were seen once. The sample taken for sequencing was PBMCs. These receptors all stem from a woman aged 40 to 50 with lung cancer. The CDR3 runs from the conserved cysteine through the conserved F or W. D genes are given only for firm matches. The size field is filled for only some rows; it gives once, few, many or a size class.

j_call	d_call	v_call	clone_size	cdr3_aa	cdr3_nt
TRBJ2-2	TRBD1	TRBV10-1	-	CATGSGTGLNTGELFF	TGCGCCACCGGATCGGGGACAGGGCTTAACACCGGGGAGCTGTTTTTT
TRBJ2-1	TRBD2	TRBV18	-	CASSPQGLAGTYNEQFF	TGTGCCAGCTCACCGCAGGGACTAGCGGGGACCTACAATGAGCAGTTCTTC
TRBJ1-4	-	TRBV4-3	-	CASSQDRWASSTNEKLFF	TGCGCCAGCAGCCAAGACAGGTGGGCCTCATCAACTAATGAAAAACTGTTTTTT
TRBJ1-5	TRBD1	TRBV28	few	CASRMNRGGNQPQHF	TGTGCCAGCAGGATGAACAGGGGCGGCAATCAGCCCCAGCATTTT
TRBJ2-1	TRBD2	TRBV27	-	CASSLGLAGGEQFF	TGTGCCAGCAGTTTGGGACTAGCGGGGGGTGAGCAGTTCTTC
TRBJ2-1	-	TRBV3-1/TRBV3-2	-	CASSQDVRTRYNEQFF	TGTGCCAGCAGCCAAGATGTAAGGACAAGGTACAATGAGCAGTTCTTC
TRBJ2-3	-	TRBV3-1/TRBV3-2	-	CASSANTDTQYF	TGTGCCAGCAGCGCTAACACAGATACGCAGTATTTT
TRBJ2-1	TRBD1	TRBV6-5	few	CASSNTGDIYNEQFF	TGTGCCAGCAGTAACACAGGGGACATCTACAATGAGCAGTTCTTC
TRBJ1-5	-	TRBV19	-	CASSHSDSNQPQHF	TGTGCCAGTAGTCATTCAGATAGCAATCAGCCCCAGCATTTT
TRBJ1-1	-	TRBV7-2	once	CASSLAGYTEAFF	TGTGCCAGCAGCTTAGCGGGGTACACTGAAGCTTTCTTT
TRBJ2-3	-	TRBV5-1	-	CASSLVGGLTDTQYF	TGCGCCAGCAGCTTGGTGGGGGGGCTCACAGATACGCAGTATTTT
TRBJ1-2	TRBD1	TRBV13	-	CASSLGDRPLAFDGYTF	TGTGCCAGCAGCTTAGGGGACAGGCCTCTTGCTTTTGATGGCTACACCTTC
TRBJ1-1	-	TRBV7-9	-	CASSSPLSTEAFF	TGTGCCAGCAGCTCCCCATTGAGCACTGAAGCTTTCTTT
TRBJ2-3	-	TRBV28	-	CASSSYSPSPKDTQYF	TGTGCCAGCAGTTCCTATAGCCCGTCTCCTAAGGATACGCAGTATTTT
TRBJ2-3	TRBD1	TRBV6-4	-	CASSWTGGDTQYF	TGTGCCAGCAGCTGGACAGGGGGAGATACGCAGTATTTT
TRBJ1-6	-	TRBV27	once	CASSLAYLGLRSPLHF	TGTGCCAGCAGTTTGGCCTACTTGGGCCTTCGTTCACCCCTCCACTTT
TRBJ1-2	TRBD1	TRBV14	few	CASSQLAPGQAVGGYTF	TGTGCCAGCAGCCAACTCGCACCGGGACAGGCCGTTGGGGGCTACACCTTC
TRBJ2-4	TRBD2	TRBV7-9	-	CASSFASDSGGVAKNIQYF	TGTGCCAGCAGCTTCGCCTCGGATAGCGGGGGAGTAGCCAAAAACATTCAGTACTTC
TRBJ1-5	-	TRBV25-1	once	CASSEGTNNQPQHF	TGTGCCAGTTCGGAGGGGACCAACAATCAGCCCCAGCATTTT
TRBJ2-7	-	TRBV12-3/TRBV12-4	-	CASMNLVYEQYF	TGTGCCAGCATGAATCTGGTCTACGAGCAGTACTTC
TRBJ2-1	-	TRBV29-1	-	CSVEGGAGWDEQFF	TGCAGCGTTGAAGGCGGGGCCGGTTGGGATGAGCAGTTCTTC
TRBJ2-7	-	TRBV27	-	CASMGASNSYEQYF	TGTGCCAGCATGGGGGCGTCTAACTCCTACGAGCAGTACTTC
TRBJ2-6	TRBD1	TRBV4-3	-	CASSSDRAGANVLTF	TGCGCCAGCAGCTCGGACAGGGCTGGGGCCAACGTCCTGACTTTC
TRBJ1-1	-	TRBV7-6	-	CASSLTQRTAMNTEAFF	TGTGCCAGCAGCTTAACACAAAGGACAGCGATGAACACTGAAGCTTTCTTT
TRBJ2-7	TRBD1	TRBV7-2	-	CASSTLPGTGAYEQYF	TGTGCCAGCAGCACCCTCCCCGGGACAGGGGCCTACGAGCAGTACTTC
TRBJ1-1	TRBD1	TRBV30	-	CAWGTTGPEAFF	TGTGCCTGGGGAACGACAGGGCCTGAAGCTTTCTTT
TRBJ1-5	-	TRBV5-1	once	CASSLGGVGQPQHF	TGCGCCAGCAGCTTGGGAGGGGTCGGGCAGCCCCAGCATTTT
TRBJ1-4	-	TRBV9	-	CASSVDGGSEEKLFF	TGTGCCAGCAGCGTAGATGGGGGATCTGAAGAAAAACTGTTTTTT
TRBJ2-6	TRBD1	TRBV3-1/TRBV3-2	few	CASSQIQGYSGANVLTF	TGTGCCAGCAGCCAAATACAGGGGTACTCTGGGGCCAACGTCCTGACTTTC
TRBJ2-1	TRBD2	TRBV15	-	CATSILAEYNEQFF	TGTGCCACCAGCATCCTAGCGGAGTACAATGAGCAGTTCTTC
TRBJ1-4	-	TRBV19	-	CASSIGPNEKLFF	TGTGCCAGTAGTATAGGCCCTAATGAAAAACTGTTTTTT